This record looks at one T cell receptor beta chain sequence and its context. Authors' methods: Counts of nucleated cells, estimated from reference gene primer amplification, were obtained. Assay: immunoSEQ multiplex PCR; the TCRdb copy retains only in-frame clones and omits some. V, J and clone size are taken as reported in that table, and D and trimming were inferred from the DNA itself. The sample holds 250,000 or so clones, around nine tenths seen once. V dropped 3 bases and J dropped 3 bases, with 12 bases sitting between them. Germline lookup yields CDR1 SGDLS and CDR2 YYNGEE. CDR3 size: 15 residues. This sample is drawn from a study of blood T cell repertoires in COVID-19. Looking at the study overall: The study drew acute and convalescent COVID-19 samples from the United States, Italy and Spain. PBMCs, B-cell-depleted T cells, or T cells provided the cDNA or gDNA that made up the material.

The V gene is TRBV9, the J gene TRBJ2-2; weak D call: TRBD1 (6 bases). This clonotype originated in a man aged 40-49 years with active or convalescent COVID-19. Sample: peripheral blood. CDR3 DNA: TGTGCCAGCAGCGACGGACAGACCTACACCGGGGAGCTGTTTTTT. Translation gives CASSDGQTYTGELFF.